A selection of T cell receptor beta chains follows, all from one sample in a study of cytomegalovirus exposure and HLA in healthy donors. The assay was immunoSEQ multiplex PCR, and TCRdb's table has in-frame clones only and misses some. The data contain some 150,000 clones, roughly 91% of them singletons. Sequenced input: PBMCs. These receptors came from a man aged 18-30 years in good health and CMV-seronegative. CDR3s include the opening cysteine and the closing phenylalanine or tryptophan. Fields, in order: J gene, V gene, clone size, D gene, CDR3 protein, CDR3 DNA. A D gene is named only where the DNA matches it firmly. Not all rows give a size; the values are once, few, many and, for expanded clones, a class.

j_call: TRBJ1-1; v_call: TRBV5-1; clone_size: -; d_call: -; cdr3_aa: CASSTGGSTEAFF; cdr3_nt: TGCGCCAGCAGCACGGGGGGCTCCACTGAAGCTTTCTTT
j_call: TRBJ2-7; v_call: TRBV28; clone_size: -; d_call: TRBD1; cdr3_aa: CASRGTGGTYEQYF; cdr3_nt: TGTGCCAGCAGGGGGACAGGGGGAACGTACGAGCAGTACTTC
j_call: TRBJ2-4; v_call: TRBV4-1; clone_size: -; d_call: -; cdr3_aa: CASSHAPDRRNIQYF; cdr3_nt: TGCGCCAGCAGCCATGCACCAGACAGGCGAAACATTCAGTACTTC
j_call: TRBJ2-1; v_call: TRBV28; clone_size: -; d_call: TRBD2; cdr3_aa: CASTAGLASFFSYNEQFF; cdr3_nt: TGTGCCAGCACCGCGGGACTAGCGTCGTTTTTCTCCTACAATGAGCAGTTCTTC
j_call: TRBJ2-7; v_call: TRBV4-3; clone_size: -; d_call: -; cdr3_aa: CASSQDGGVDEQYF; cdr3_nt: TGCGCCAGCAGCCAAGATGGAGGCGTTGACGAGCAGTACTTC
j_call: TRBJ2-7; v_call: TRBV27; clone_size: -; d_call: -; cdr3_aa: CASSDRAGGSYEQYF; cdr3_nt: TGTGCCAGCAGTGACAGGGCGGGGGGCTCCTACGAGCAGTACTTC
j_call: TRBJ1-1; v_call: TRBV4-1; clone_size: -; d_call: TRBD1; cdr3_aa: CASSQLPGQNAEAFF; cdr3_nt: TGCGCCAGCAGCCAACTCCCGGGACAGAACGCTGAAGCTTTCTTT
j_call: TRBJ1-1; v_call: TRBV29-1; clone_size: -; d_call: -; cdr3_aa: CSSVPGTEAFF; cdr3_nt: TGCAGCTCCGTCCCGGGCACTGAAGCTTTCTTT
j_call: TRBJ2-1; v_call: TRBV27; clone_size: -; d_call: -; cdr3_aa: CASSSRGAGVYNEQFF; cdr3_nt: TGTGCCAGCAGCTCTCGGGGGGCGGGAGTCTACAATGAGCAGTTCTTC
j_call: TRBJ2-3; v_call: TRBV7-9; clone_size: -; d_call: TRBD2; cdr3_aa: CASITPGLETDTQYF; cdr3_nt: TGTGCCAGCATCACTCCGGGACTAGAGACAGATACGCAGTATTTT
j_call: TRBJ1-4; v_call: TRBV2; clone_size: -; d_call: -; cdr3_aa: CASRYPGHGNEKLFF; cdr3_nt: TGTGCCAGCAGGTACCCGGGACACGGAAATGAAAAACTGTTTTTT
j_call: TRBJ1-2; v_call: TRBV7-9; clone_size: -; d_call: -; cdr3_aa: CASSLDVRGANYGYTF; cdr3_nt: TGTGCCAGCAGCTTAGACGTGCGGGGGGCTAACTATGGCTACACCTTC
j_call: TRBJ2-1; v_call: TRBV25-1; clone_size: -; d_call: -; cdr3_aa: CASSEYRSGPYNEQFF; cdr3_nt: TGTGCCAGCAGTGAATATAGGAGCGGGCCCTACAATGAGCAGTTCTTC
j_call: TRBJ1-6; v_call: TRBV5-6; clone_size: -; d_call: -; cdr3_aa: CASSLDGAAYNSPLHF; cdr3_nt: TGTGCCAGCAGCTTGGATGGGGCAGCCTATAATTCACCCCTCCACTTT
j_call: TRBJ2-5; v_call: TRBV28; clone_size: -; d_call: -; cdr3_aa: CASLSTMVEATQYF; cdr3_nt: TGTGCCAGCCTCTCAACGATGGTCGAAGCTACCCAGTACTTC
j_call: TRBJ2-2; v_call: TRBV28; clone_size: -; d_call: -; cdr3_aa: CASSFPDKGGTGELFF; cdr3_nt: TGTGCCAGCAGTTTCCCAGACAAAGGTGGGACCGGGGAGCTGTTTTTT
j_call: TRBJ2-1; v_call: TRBV4-2; clone_size: -; d_call: TRBD2; cdr3_aa: CASSQDRTGGGNEQFF; cdr3_nt: TGTGCCAGCAGCCAAGACCGGACGGGGGGGGGCAATGAGCAGTTCTTC
j_call: TRBJ1-1; v_call: TRBV6-4; clone_size: -; d_call: -; cdr3_aa: CASSSTVNTEAFF; cdr3_nt: TGTGCCAGCAGCTCTACAGTGAACACTGAAGCTTTCTTT
j_call: TRBJ1-4; v_call: TRBV7-2; clone_size: once; d_call: TRBD1; cdr3_aa: CASSLAGQGAREKLFF; cdr3_nt: TGTGCCAGCAGCTTAGCCGGGCAGGGGGCGCGAGAAAAACTGTTTTTT
j_call: TRBJ2-1; v_call: TRBV5-1; clone_size: -; d_call: -; cdr3_aa: CASSLVGNRNEQFF; cdr3_nt: TGCGCCAGCAGCTTGGTCGGTAATCGCAATGAGCAGTTCTTC
j_call: TRBJ1-1; v_call: TRBV4-1; clone_size: -; d_call: TRBD1; cdr3_aa: CASSQPRGTGVNTEAFF; cdr3_nt: TGCGCCAGCAGCCAACCTCGTGGGACAGGGGTAAACACTGAAGCTTTCTTT
j_call: TRBJ1-2; v_call: TRBV7-9; clone_size: once; d_call: -; cdr3_aa: CASISETALINYGYTF; cdr3_nt: TGTGCCAGCATCTCCGAGACTGCTCTAATTAACTATGGCTACACCTTC
j_call: TRBJ1-6; v_call: TRBV5-1; clone_size: -; d_call: -; cdr3_aa: CASSLSGLINSPLHF; cdr3_nt: TGCGCCAGCAGCTTAAGCGGGCTAATCAATTCACCCCTCCACTTT
j_call: TRBJ1-3; v_call: TRBV6-1; clone_size: -; d_call: TRBD1; cdr3_aa: CASRPGQHTIYF; cdr3_nt: TGTGCCAGCAGACCGGGACAGCACACCATATATTTT
j_call: TRBJ1-4; v_call: TRBV9; clone_size: -; d_call: TRBD1; cdr3_aa: CASSVTGGSEKLFF; cdr3_nt: TGTGCCAGCAGCGTCACAGGGGGCTCTGAAAAACTGTTTTTT
j_call: TRBJ1-1; v_call: TRBV4-1; clone_size: -; d_call: -; cdr3_aa: CASSPVQGGTEAFF; cdr3_nt: TGCGCCAGCAGCCCAGTACAGGGCGGTACTGAAGCTTTCTTT
j_call: TRBJ1-4; v_call: TRBV2; clone_size: once; d_call: -; cdr3_aa: CASSEGVATNEKLFF; cdr3_nt: TGTGCCAGCAGTGAGGGCGTGGCAACTAATGAAAAACTGTTTTTT
j_call: TRBJ2-7; v_call: TRBV4-1; clone_size: -; d_call: -; cdr3_aa: CASSQALRAGNEQYF; cdr3_nt: TGCGCCAGCAGCCAAGCTCTGAGGGCTGGGAACGAGCAGTACTTC
j_call: TRBJ1-2; v_call: TRBV6-1; clone_size: -; d_call: -; cdr3_aa: CASSEVSGLTFNYGYTF; cdr3_nt: TGTGCCAGCAGTGAAGTAAGCGGACTAACCTTTAACTATGGCTACACCTTC
j_call: TRBJ1-1; v_call: TRBV7-6; clone_size: few; d_call: -; cdr3_aa: CASSLAVEGVSEAFF; cdr3_nt: TGTGCCAGCAGCTTAGCGGTAGAGGGGGTTTCTGAAGCTTTCTTT
j_call: TRBJ2-7; v_call: TRBV5-1; clone_size: -; d_call: TRBD2; cdr3_aa: CASSFSRLDASGSGEQYF; cdr3_nt: TGCGCCAGCAGCTTTTCCCGACTAGATGCTAGCGGGAGCGGCGAGCAGTACTTC
j_call: TRBJ1-2; v_call: TRBV10-3; clone_size: -; d_call: -; cdr3_aa: CAISGTAKGDGGYTF; cdr3_nt: TGTGCCATCAGTGGGACAGCCAAGGGGGATGGTGGCTACACCTTC
j_call: TRBJ2-3; v_call: TRBV28; clone_size: -; d_call: -; cdr3_aa: CASSLQGQVRADTQYF; cdr3_nt: TGTGCCAGCAGTTTACAAGGCCAGGTCAGGGCGGATACGCAGTATTTT
j_call: TRBJ2-3; v_call: TRBV5-1; clone_size: -; d_call: -; cdr3_aa: CASSLVSGSADTQYF; cdr3_nt: TGCGCCAGCAGCTTGGTATCCGGGAGTGCAGATACGCAGTATTTT
j_call: TRBJ1-1; v_call: TRBV10-3; clone_size: -; d_call: -; cdr3_aa: CAISVSGENTEAFF; cdr3_nt: TGTGCCATCAGTGTATCCGGGGAGAACACTGAAGCTTTCTTT
j_call: TRBJ1-5; v_call: TRBV7-9; clone_size: -; d_call: -; cdr3_aa: CASSSPQGQPQHF; cdr3_nt: TGTGCCAGCAGCTCCCCCCAGGGTCAGCCCCAGCATTTT
j_call: TRBJ2-1; v_call: TRBV5-1; clone_size: -; d_call: -; cdr3_aa: CASSWHSQGLSYNEQFF; cdr3_nt: TGCGCCAGCAGCTGGCATTCCCAGGGTTTATCCTACAATGAGCAGTTCTTC
j_call: TRBJ1-2; v_call: TRBV5-1; clone_size: -; d_call: TRBD1; cdr3_aa: CASSGSGADRANYGYTF; cdr3_nt: TGCGCCAGCAGCGGGTCCGGAGCGGACAGGGCTAACTATGGCTACACCTTC
j_call: TRBJ2-1; v_call: TRBV6-5; clone_size: -; d_call: TRBD1; cdr3_aa: CASSYSDRGGGHEQFF; cdr3_nt: TGTGCCAGCAGTTACTCCGACAGGGGCGGCGGGCATGAGCAGTTCTTC
j_call: TRBJ1-2; v_call: TRBV11-2; clone_size: -; d_call: TRBD1; cdr3_aa: CASRTGQGIYGYTF; cdr3_nt: TGTGCCAGCAGAACAGGACAGGGTATCTATGGCTACACCTTC
j_call: TRBJ2-1; v_call: TRBV6-6; clone_size: few; d_call: -; cdr3_aa: CASSYFGGSKGEQFF; cdr3_nt: TGTGCCAGCAGTTACTTCGGGGGATCGAAGGGTGAGCAGTTCTTC
j_call: TRBJ2-5; v_call: TRBV5-1; clone_size: -; d_call: -; cdr3_aa: CASSLTQAKETQYF; cdr3_nt: TGCGCCAGCAGCTTGACACAGGCCAAAGAGACCCAGTACTTC
j_call: TRBJ2-1; v_call: TRBV7-6; clone_size: -; d_call: -; cdr3_aa: CASSLEGGWSSYNEQFF; cdr3_nt: TGTGCCAGCAGCTTAGAAGGCGGGTGGAGCTCCTACAATGAGCAGTTCTTC
j_call: TRBJ2-7; v_call: TRBV20-1; clone_size: -; d_call: -; cdr3_aa: CSAPERHEQYF; cdr3_nt: TGCAGTGCTCCGGAGAGACACGAGCAGTACTTC
j_call: TRBJ1-6; v_call: TRBV10-1; clone_size: few; d_call: TRBD1; cdr3_aa: CASSVGQGRSDAPLHF; cdr3_nt: TGCGCCAGCAGTGTTGGACAGGGGCGAAGTGACGCACCCCTCCACTTT
j_call: TRBJ1-1; v_call: TRBV28; clone_size: -; d_call: TRBD1; cdr3_aa: CASSPQTGGYTEAFF; cdr3_nt: TGTGCCAGCAGTCCTCAGACAGGGGGTTACACTGAAGCTTTCTTT
j_call: TRBJ2-7; v_call: TRBV2; clone_size: -; d_call: -; cdr3_aa: CASSYTYEQYF; cdr3_nt: TGTGCCAGCAGTTACACCTACGAGCAGTACTTC
j_call: TRBJ2-3; v_call: TRBV13; clone_size: once; d_call: -; cdr3_aa: CASSPPSTDTQYF; cdr3_nt: TGTGCCAGCAGCCCCCCCTCCACAGATACGCAGTATTTT
j_call: TRBJ2-7; v_call: TRBV27; clone_size: large; d_call: -; cdr3_aa: CASSLVQGNEQYF; cdr3_nt: TGTGCCAGCAGTTTAGTTCAGGGGAACGAGCAGTACTTC
j_call: TRBJ2-3; v_call: TRBV13; clone_size: once; d_call: TRBD2; cdr3_aa: CASSLASGTSGSSDTQYF; cdr3_nt: TGTGCCAGCAGCTTAGCTTCTGGGACTAGCGGGAGTTCAGATACGCAGTATTTT
j_call: TRBJ2-5; v_call: TRBV4-1; clone_size: once; d_call: TRBD1; cdr3_aa: CASSQSLTGAQETQYF; cdr3_nt: TGCGCCAGCAGCCAATCTTTAACAGGGGCCCAAGAGACCCAGTACTTC